Here is one TCR beta chain with its context. Germline CDR1 reads LNHNV; CDR2 reads YYDKDF (reference sequence). The CDR3 sequence is 15 residues long. V was trimmed by 3 bases and J by 0 bases, leaving 11 bases between them. As processed by the authors: Estimates of nucleated cell counts were drawn from the amplification of reference gene primers. Assay used: immunoSEQ multiplex PCR; TCRdb lists only in-frame clones, some missing. Clone size and V and J calls were adopted from that table, with D and trimming inferred from the DNA. The profile shows approximately 220,000 clones, 80% to 90% of them singletons. The sample originates from a study of blood T cell repertoires in COVID-19. Study-wide background: Donors in the United States, Italy and Spain gave samples during acute or convalescent COVID-19.

The chain links TRBV15 to TRBJ1-2, with D possibly being TRBD1 (6 bases). The source material was peripheral blood. The receptor comes from a woman in her 70s with acute or convalescent COVID-19. For the CDR3, the DNA is TGTGCCACCAGCAGGCAGGGGTTAGCTAACTATGGCTACACCTTC. This gives the protein CATSRQGLANYGYTF.